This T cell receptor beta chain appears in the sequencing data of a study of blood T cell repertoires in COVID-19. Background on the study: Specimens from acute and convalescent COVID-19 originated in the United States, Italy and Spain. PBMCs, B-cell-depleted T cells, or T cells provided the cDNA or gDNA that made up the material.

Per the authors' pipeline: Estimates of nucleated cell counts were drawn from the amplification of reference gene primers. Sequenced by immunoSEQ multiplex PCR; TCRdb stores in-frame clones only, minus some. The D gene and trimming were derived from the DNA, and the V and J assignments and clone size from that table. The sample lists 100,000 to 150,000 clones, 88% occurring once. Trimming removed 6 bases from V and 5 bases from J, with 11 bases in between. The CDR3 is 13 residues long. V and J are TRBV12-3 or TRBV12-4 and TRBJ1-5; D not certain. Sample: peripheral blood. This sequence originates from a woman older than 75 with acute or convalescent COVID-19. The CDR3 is CASRPTADQPQHF. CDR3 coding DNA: TGTGCCAGCAGGCCCACTGCGGATCAGCCCCAGCATTTT.